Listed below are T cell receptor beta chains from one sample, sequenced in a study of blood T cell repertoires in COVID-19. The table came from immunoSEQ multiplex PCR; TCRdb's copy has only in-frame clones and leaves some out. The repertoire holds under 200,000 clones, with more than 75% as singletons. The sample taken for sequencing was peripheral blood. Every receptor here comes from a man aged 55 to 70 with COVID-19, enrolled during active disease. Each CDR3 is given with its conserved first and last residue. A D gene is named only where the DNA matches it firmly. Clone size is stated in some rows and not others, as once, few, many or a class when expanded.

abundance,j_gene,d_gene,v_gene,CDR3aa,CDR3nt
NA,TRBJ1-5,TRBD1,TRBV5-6,CASSSRDRGSGQPQHF,TGTGCCAGCAGCTCCCGGGACAGGGGTAGTGGGCAGCCCCAGCATTTT
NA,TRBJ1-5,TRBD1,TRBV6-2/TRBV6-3,CASSRTGYNNQPQHF,TGTGCCAGCAGTCGGACAGGGTACAACAATCAGCCCCAGCATTTT
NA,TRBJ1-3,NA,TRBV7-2,CASSLSTGPAGNTIYF,TGTGCCAGCAGCTTAAGTACAGGGCCGGCTGGAAACACCATATATTTT
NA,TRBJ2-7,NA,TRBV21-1,CARPPLLDRYEQYF,TGTGCCAGACCTCCGTTACTAGATAGATACGAGCAGTACTTC
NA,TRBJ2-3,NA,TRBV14,CASSQAFTQYF,TGTGCCAGCAGCCAAGCCTTTACGCAGTATTTT
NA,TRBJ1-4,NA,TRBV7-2,CASSRGGDEKLFF,TGTGCCAGCAGCAGAGGAGGGGACGAAAAACTGTTTTTT
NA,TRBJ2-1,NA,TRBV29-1,CSVPPTNSYNEQFF,TGCAGCGTTCCCCCGACAAATTCCTACAATGAGCAGTTCTTC
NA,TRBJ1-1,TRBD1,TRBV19,CASSEQGTLNTEAFF,TGTGCCAGTAGCGAACAGGGGACGTTGAACACTGAAGCTTTCTTT
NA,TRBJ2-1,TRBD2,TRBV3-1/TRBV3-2,CASSPVRGGPYNEQFF,TGTGCCAGCAGCCCGGTGCGGGGGGGCCCCTACAATGAGCAGTTCTTC
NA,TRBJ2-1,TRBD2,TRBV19,CASSTRTSAAANEQFF,TGTGCCAGTAGTACGCGCACTAGCGCCGCCGCCAATGAGCAGTTCTTC
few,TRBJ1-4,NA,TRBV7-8,CASSPLGATNEKLFF,TGTGCCAGCAGCCCACTGGGCGCTACTAATGAAAAACTGTTTTTT
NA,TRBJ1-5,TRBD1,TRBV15,CATSRGTGGYQPQHF,TGTGCCACCAGCAGGGGAACAGGGGGATATCAGCCCCAGCATTTT
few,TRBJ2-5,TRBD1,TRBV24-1,CATSAPRGLETQYF,TGTGCCACCAGTGCTCCCAGGGGGCTAGAGACCCAGTACTTC
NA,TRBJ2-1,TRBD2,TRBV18,CASSRSAGGDNEQFF,TGTGCCAGCTCACGATCGGCGGGAGGCGACAATGAGCAGTTCTTC
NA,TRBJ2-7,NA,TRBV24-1,CATSDTGRIGEQYF,TGTGCCACCAGTGATACGGGGAGGATCGGCGAGCAGTACTTC